Described below is a single TCR beta chain sequence and its context. Its antigen is unknown. Here immunoSEQ multiplex PCR was the method, and the copy in TCRdb shows in-frame clones only, minus some. The data contain 150,000 to 200,000 clones, approximately 93% of them singletons. The sample comes from a study of T cell responses to AZD1222 COVID-19 vaccine. Findings of the study overall: At 160-218 and 743-854, vaccine-associated CD4 TCRs were dominant, and they spanned spike. Sampled repertoires all dated from after the peak T cell response. Donors skewed white British and female; clonal diversity was possibly underestimated. Unmutated variant regions are reportedly targeted by nearly half of spike-specific TCRs.

Specimen: peripheral blood, collected on day 0 of AZD1222 vaccination. The receptor was isolated from an adult in good health.

The DNA for the CDR3 is TGCAGCGTTGAGCCCCCGGGACACGATTATGGCTACACCTTC. Protein sequence: CSVEPPGHDYGYTF. The genes are TRBV29-1 and TRBJ1-2, with TRBD1 as a possible D gene (6 bases). Between the trimmed V and J ends, which lost 3 bases and 5 bases, there was a span of 16 bases. The CDR3 length is 14 residues. Germline V gene lookup returns CDR1 SQVTM and CDR2 ANQGSEA.